These 27 T cell receptor beta chains were all obtained from the same sample, sequenced in a study of blood T cell repertoires in COVID-19. Clones were sequenced by immunoSEQ multiplex PCR, and TCRdb holds only the in-frame ones, with some missing. The repertoire has almost 70,000 clones, just under 80% of them found once; the top ten carry around 47%. The specimen sequenced was peripheral blood. These receptor sequences come from a human donor in a cohort sampled during active COVID-19.

This chain uses TRBV6-5 with TRBJ2-1; 9 bases agree with TRBD1. J lost 6 bases, V lost 8 bases, and 8 bases had no gene match. The CDR3 runs 14 residues. Germline values: CDR1 MNHEY, CDR2 SVGAGI. CDR3 sequence: CASRDRVYFNEQFF. Written as DNA, the CDR3 is TGTGCCAGCCGGGACAGGGTCTATTTCAATGAGCAGTTCTTC.

This clone turned up a few times. The chain carries TRBV6-5 and TRBJ2-7; 9 bases align to TRBD2. CDR1 is MNHEY, CDR2 SVGAGI, per germline. Unmatched junction bases numbered 9, after V lost 4 bases and J lost 5 bases. The CDR3 sequence is 15 residues long. The CDR3 here is CASSSHSGGSDEQYF. CDR3 in DNA: TGTGCCAGCAGTTCCCATAGCGGGGGTAGCGACGAGCAGTACTTC.

There are a few counts of this clone. V gene TRBV7-9 combines with J gene TRBJ1-2, with D possibly matching TRBD1 (6 bases). V gave up 4 bases and J gave up 2 bases, with 14 bases separating them. The CDR3 is made up of 15 amino acids. CDR1 is SEHNR and CDR2 is FQNEAQ in the germline V gene (reference sequence). CDR3 coding DNA: TGTGCCAGCAGCTGGAACCAGGGGATGAACTATGGCTACACCTTC. Protein: CASSWNQGMNYGYTF. Combining the CDR3 with reference TRBV7-9 and TRBJ1-2 gives the whole variable domain DTGVSQNPRHKITKRGQNVTFRCDPISEHNRLYWYRQTLGQGPEFLTYFQNEAQLEKSRLLSDRFSAERPKGSFSTLEIQRTEQGDSAMYLCASSWNQGMNYGYTFGSGTRLTVV.

This clone was picked up one time. The gene calls are TRBV6-1 and TRBJ2-2, with 10 bases aligning to TRBD1. This CDR3 is built from 16 residues. Germline assignment: CDR1 MNHNS and CDR2 SASEGT. V lost 4 bases and J lost 2; bases outside the gene matches: 4. CDR3 protein: CASSAQTGGNTGELFF. In DNA, the CDR3 is TGTGCCAGCAGTGCTCAGACAGGGGGCAACACCGGGGAGCTGTTTTTT.

V gene TRBV7-8 combines with J gene TRBJ2-7; TRBD2 aligns across 7 bases. V lost 1 base and J lost 2; bases outside the gene matches: 2. From germline, CDR1 is SGHVS and CDR2 FQNEAQ. The CDR3 runs 14 residues. The CDR3 loop reads CASSLVAGPYEQYF. The CDR3 region has the DNA TGTGCCAGCAGCTTAGTAGCGGGCCCCTACGAGCAGTACTTC.

The rearrangement uses TRBV7-9 and TRBJ1-2; 11 nucleotides agree with TRBD1. This CDR3 is 15 amino acids long. V trimming: 5 bases; J trimming: 8 bases; junction bases outside the gene matches: 10. CDR1 SEHNR and CDR2 FQNEAQ come from the germline V gene (reference sequence). CDR3 sequence: CASSPRTGGEHGYTF. CDR3 sequence (DNA): TGTGCCAGCAGCCCCCGGACAGGGGGCGAACACGGCTACACCTTC.

The rearrangement joins TRBV12-5 to TRBJ1-5, with D possibly TRBD1 on 6 matching bases. Germline values: CDR1 LGHNT, CDR2 FRNRAP. CDR3 length equals 14 residues. V shed 0 bases and J shed 8 bases, with 11 bases lying between them. The CDR3 sequence: CASGLVRGGKPQHF. The CDR3 nucleotides are TGTGCTAGTGGTTTGGTAAGGGGGGGAAAGCCCCAGCATTTT.

This clone came up once. The chain is built from TRBV5-4 and TRBJ2-2; 8 bases are shared with TRBD2. V gave up 4 bases and J gave up 2 bases; unmatched junction bases: 7. The CDR3 loop spans 16 amino acids. The germline gives CDR1 SGHNT, CDR2 YYREEE (reference sequence). The CDR3 nucleotides are TGTGCCAGCAGCCTTAAGCGGGAGACTAACACCGGGGAGCTGTTTTTT. Protein product: CASSLKRETNTGELFF.

A few counts support this clone. V usage is TRBV29-1 and J usage is TRBJ2-5; TRBD2 aligns across 8 bases. This CDR3 has 15 residues. V was pared by 4 bases and J by 2 bases, with 9 bases of the junction left unmatched. The germline gives CDR1 SQVTM, CDR2 ANQGSEA. The CDR3 protein is CSVGRTSLRQETQYF. As DNA, the CDR3 is TGCAGCGTTGGGCGGACTAGCCTAAGGCAAGAGACCCAGTACTTC. Combining the CDR3 with reference TRBV29-1 and TRBJ2-5 gives the whole variable domain SAVISQKPSRDICQRGTSLTIQCQVDSQVTMMFWYRQQPGQSLTLIATANQGSEATYESGFVIDKFPISRPNLTFSTLTVSNMSPEDSSIYLCSVGRTSLRQETQYFGPGTRLLVL.

CDR3 amino acids: CASSLWEGREEQYF. Written as DNA, the CDR3 is TGCGCCAGCAGCTTGTGGGAGGGGCGGGAGGAGCAGTACTTC. This sequence joins TRBV5-1 and TRBJ2-7; 7 bases are a match to TRBD2. This CDR3 region has 14 residues. Germline V lookup: CDR1 SGHRS, CDR2 YFSETQ. Unmatched junction bases numbered 8, after V lost 1 base and J lost 7 bases.

Only a few counts were recorded for this clone. J is TRBJ2-7 and V is TRBV11-2, with D possibly matching TRBD1 (5 bases). V gave up 6 bases and J gave up 4 bases, with 10 bases separating them. The CDR3 totals 12 residues. CDR1 is SGHAT, CDR2 FQNNGV, per germline. CDR3 DNA sequence: TGTGCCAGCAGTCGTCAGGGTTACGAGCAGTACTTC. It encodes CASSRQGYEQYF.

This chain joins TRBV19 and TRBJ2-2; 7 nucleotides line up with TRBD1. The CDR3 consists of 13 residues. Per germline, CDR1 LNHDA and CDR2 SQIVND (reference sequence). V lost 11 bases and J lost 2; bases outside the gene matches: 5. In DNA form, the CDR3 reads TGTGCCCTAAGGGGGCCTAACACCGGGGAGCTGTTTTTT. Translating it yields CALRGPNTGELFF.

The gene calls are TRBV2 and TRBJ2-7; TRBD1 matches 8 bases. This CDR3 region has 15 residues. J gave up 0 bases and V 8 bases, and 9 bases lay outside the gene matches. In germline, CDR1 is SNHLY, CDR2 FYNNEI. For the CDR3, the DNA is TGTGCCAGCCAAACCGGGACAGGAGTCTCCTACGAGCAGTACTTC. Amino acids: CASQTGTGVSYEQYF.

The rearrangement uses TRBV28 and TRBJ1-5; D is perhaps TRBD1 (6 bases). CDR1 and CDR2 from the germline V gene are MDHEN and SYDVKM. The CDR3 length is 14 residues. Trimming shortened V by 5 bases and J by 5 bases, and 13 bases separated the two germline ends. The CDR3: CASSLTGSHQPQHF. The CDR3 DNA sequence: TGTGCCAGCAGTCTTACAGGGTCCCATCAGCCCCAGCATTTT.

The chain employs TRBV14 and TRBJ2-7; possible D gene TRBD1, 6 bases. From germline, CDR1 is SGHDN and CDR2 FVKESK. This CDR3 region has 15 residues. V was trimmed by 4 bases and J by 0 bases, leaving 13 bases between them. Here the CDR3 reads CASSRHQGSSYEQYF. As DNA, the CDR3 is TGTGCCAGCAGCCGACATCAGGGGAGCTCCTACGAGCAGTACTTC. Full variable domain (missing parts from reference TRBV14 and TRBJ2-7): EAGVTQFPSHSVIEKGQTVTLRCDPISGHDNLYWYRRVMGKEIKFLLHFVKESKQDESGMPNNRFLAERTGGTYSTLKVQPAELEDSGVYFCASSRHQGSSYEQYFGPGTRLTVT.

Here the CDR3 DNA reads TGTGCCAGCAGCGCAACGGGACAGGGGGCCGCGGAGACCCAGTACTTC. It translates to CASSATGQGAAETQYF. The V gene is TRBV9, the J gene TRBJ2-5, with TRBD1 matching over 12 bases. Germline V gene data show CDR1 as SGDLS and CDR2 as YYNGEE. The ends lost 3 bases at V and 5 bases at J; junction bases unmatched: 8. The CDR3 has 16 amino acids.

V usage is TRBV2 and J usage is TRBJ1-5; no firm D call. V gave up 8 bases and J gave up 5 bases, with 13 bases separating them. CDR3 size: 13 residues. The germline V gene encodes CDR1 SNHLY and CDR2 FYNNEI. The CDR3 DNA reads as TGTGCCAGCGTCTTCTCGGAGGATCAGCCCCAGCATTTT. Protein: CASVFSEDQPQHF.

V usage is TRBV2 and J usage is TRBJ2-1; TRBD1 matches 8 bases. From germline, CDR1 is SNHLY and CDR2 FYNNEI. J gave up 2 bases and V 6 bases, and 0 bases lay outside the gene matches. The CDR3 has 13 amino acids. The chain's CDR3 is CASRGQAYNEQFF. DNA for the CDR3: TGTGCCAGCAGGGGACAGGCCTACAATGAGCAGTTCTTC.

The chain recombines TRBV5-4 with TRBJ2-5; 11 nucleotides match TRBD1. Trimming removed 0 bases from V and 5 bases from J; junction bases left unmatched: 12. The CDR3 totals 18 residues. Germline CDR1 and CDR2: SGHNT and YYREEE (reference sequence). The CDR3 here is CASSLGEDRGPRGETQYF. CDR3 coding DNA: TGTGCCAGCAGCTTGGGTGAGGACAGGGGGCCGAGAGGGGAGACCCAGTACTTC. Full variable domain (outside the CDR3, taken from reference TRBV5-4 and TRBJ2-5): ETGVTQSPTHLIKTRGQQVTLRCSSQSGHNTVSWYQQALGQGPQFIFQYYREEENGRGNFPPRFSGLQFPNYSSELNVNALELDDSALYLCASSLGEDRGPRGETQYFGPGTRLLVL.

The CDR3 DNA is TGTGCCAGCAGTCTTGTCCCAGGGGGAGGCACAGATACGCAGTATTTT. Translated: CASSLVPGGGTDTQYF. The chain joins TRBV6-2 or TRBV6-3 to TRBJ2-3, with TRBD1 matching over 7 bases. This CDR3 contains 16 residues. V lost 5 bases and J lost 1; bases outside the gene matches: 9. CDR1 and CDR2 (germline): MNHEY, SVGEGT.

CDR3 coding DNA: TGTGCCAGCAGCTACCAAGGGGGGGGACTAGCGGTATACAATGAGCAGTTCTTC. Protein: CASSYQGGGLAVYNEQFF. The chain carries TRBV11-2 and TRBJ2-1; the match to TRBD2 covers 11 bases. The CDR3 runs 18 residues. Germline V gene lookup returns CDR1 SGHAT and CDR2 FQNNGV. Losses at the gene ends were 4 bases for V and 4 bases for J; bases not matched to a gene: 12.

This clone appeared a few times. The chain recombines TRBV6-5 with TRBJ2-7; D perhaps matches TRBD2 (6 bases). V dropped 5 bases and J dropped 4 bases, with 12 bases sitting between them. Germline V gene lookup returns CDR1 MNHEY and CDR2 SVGAGI. The CDR3 has 13 amino acids. In nucleotides, the CDR3 is TGTGCCAGCAGTCGGGGAGGTAGTTACGAGCAGTACTTC. Encoded protein: CASSRGGSYEQYF.

The gene calls are TRBV28 and TRBJ2-1; D is possibly TRBD1 (6 bases). The V and J ends lost 3 bases and 10 bases respectively, with 16 bases between them. Germline loops: CDR1 MDHEN, CDR2 SYDVKM. This CDR3 comprises 14 residues. The CDR3, as DNA: TGTGCCAGCAGTTTCCCCGGGACATCGAGGGAGCAGTTCTTC. Residues: CASSFPGTSREQFF.

The chain employs TRBV19 and TRBJ1-2; 9 nucleotides line up with TRBD1. The germline V gene has CDR1 LNHDA and CDR2 SQIVND (reference sequence). J lost 0 bases, V lost 7 bases, and 12 bases had no gene match. The CDR3 totals 17 residues. In DNA, the CDR3 is TGTGCCAGTACCCTACAACAGGGGGCTACAGCTAACTATGGCTACACCTTC. Residues: CASTLQQGATANYGYTF.

CDR3 nucleotide sequence: TGTGCCACCAGCAGATCGGACACGGCCGGGGAGCTGTTTTTT. It specifies CATSRSDTAGELFF. The chain couples TRBV15 to TRBJ2-2, with D possibly matching TRBD1 (5 bases). The germline CDR1 and CDR2 sequences are LNHNV and YYDKDF (reference sequence). This CDR3 has 14 amino acids. The V end lost 2 bases, the J end lost 6 bases, and 10 bases lay between the germline ends.

V is TRBV28 and J is TRBJ1-1; D is perhaps TRBD1 (6 bases). CDR3 length: 15 residues. Trimming shortened V by 2 bases and J by 5 bases, and 15 bases separated the two germline ends. In germline, CDR1 is MDHEN, CDR2 SYDVKM. CDR3 coding DNA: TGTGCCAGCAGTTTAAGGGTAGGGGGAGTTACTGAAGCTTTCTTT. It is translated as CASSLRVGGVTEAFF.

The CDR3 DNA reads TGTGCGTTGTTGTGGGCCCAATACAATGAGCAGTTCTTC. Translated, it gives CALLWAQYNEQFF. V and J are TRBV30 and TRBJ2-1; no definite D call. The CDR3 sequence is 13 residues long. Per germline, CDR1 GTSNPN and CDR2 SVGIG (reference sequence).